The T cell receptor (beta chain) described here comes from a study of Graves' ophthalmopathy and Graves' hyperthyroidism. Overall study context: Stable hyperthyroidism meant no progression to ophthalmopathy within 18 months of follow-up.

Germline V gene sequence: CDR1 DFQATT, CDR2 SNEGSKA (reference sequence). Unmatched junction bases numbered 6, after V lost 6 bases and J lost 2 bases. The CDR3 contains 14 residues. Overall study results and limits: Ophthalmopathy could be told apart from stable hyperthyroidism by a 13-signature model (87.88% sensitivity, around 80% specificity). For predicting ophthalmopathy progression, the model had 70.59% sensitivity and nearly 75% specificity.

This clonotype was counted ten times or more. Its antigen is not identified. Among the exclusions were patients with other autoimmune diseases, uncontrolled infections, pregnancy or lactation. Amplification from RNA transcripts yielded the TCR beta CDR3 regions. HTBI primers were employed in first-round RT-PCR, then a second-round multiplex PCR followed. One entry per CDR3 protein results from TCRdb running MiXCR on the multiplex PCR reads. Among around 1.1 million distinct CDR3 sequences listed, roughly 35% were seen once. The V gene is TRBV20-1, the J gene TRBJ1-5, with TRBD1 identical over 8 bases. The sequencing input was peripheral blood or thyroid tissue (not recorded which). This sequence was found in an adult man with Graves' hyperthyroidism. The CDR3 sequence is CSARQGNGNQPQHF. The CDR3 nucleotides are TGCAGTGCGAGACAGGGGAATGGCAATCAGCCCCAGCATTTT.